This TCR beta chain was recorded in a study of T-cell reconstitution after alpha-beta-depleted transplantation in children. There are a few counts of this clonotype. V dropped 3 bases and J dropped 0; count of bases not matched to a gene: 1. CDR3 size: 15 residues. CDR1 is SGHTA and CDR2 is FQGNSA in the germline V gene. Molecular barcoding with unique molecular identifiers was used for the TCRbeta library. From the PCR reads, TCRdb called clonotypes with MiXCR, one entry per CDR3 protein. Here the sample spans 200,000 to 300,000 distinct CDR3 sequences, 12% being singletons. The clonotype was recovered from a human donor who donated a stem cell graft to a child with acute lymphoblastic leukemia. V gene TRBV7-2 combines with J gene TRBJ2-3; 9 bases are shared with TRBD2. Here the sequenced sample was PBMCs from the stem cell graft donor, taken from the stem cell graft. This CDR3 is CASSFSGGSTDTQYF. Here the CDR3 DNA reads TGTGCCAGCAGCTTTAGCGGGGGAAGCACAGATACGCAGTATTTT.